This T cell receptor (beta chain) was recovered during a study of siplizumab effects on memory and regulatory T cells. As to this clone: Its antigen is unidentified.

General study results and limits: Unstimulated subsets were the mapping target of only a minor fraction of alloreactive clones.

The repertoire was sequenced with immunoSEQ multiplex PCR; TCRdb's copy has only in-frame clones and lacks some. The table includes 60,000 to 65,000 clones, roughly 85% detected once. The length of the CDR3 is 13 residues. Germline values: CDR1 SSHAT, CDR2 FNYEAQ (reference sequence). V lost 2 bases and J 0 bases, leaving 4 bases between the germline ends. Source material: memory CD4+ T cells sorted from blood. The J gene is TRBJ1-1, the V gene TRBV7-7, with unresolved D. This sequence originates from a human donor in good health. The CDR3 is CASSLRMNTEAFF. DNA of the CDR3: TGTGCCAGCAGCTTAAGGATGAACACTGAAGCTTTCTTT.